These 13 T cell receptor beta chains share one sample of origin, sequenced in a study of blood T cell repertoires in COVID-19 (dated by TCRdb to the early 2020s). Library construction relied on the immunoSEQ multiplex PCR assay. TCRdb provides this immuneACCESS table in a form limited to in-frame rearrangements. Some clones are lacking; in checked studies, under half of them reflect an unresolved V gene, and why the rest are absent is not known. The sample table shows around 250,000 clones, and about 90% are seen once. The top ten clonotypes cover 6.2% of the sample. Source material: peripheral blood. Every receptor here comes from a man in his 60s with acute or convalescent COVID-19.

The V call is TRBV6-6, the J call TRBJ2-7, with D possibly being TRBD1 (6 bases). Trimming cost V 8 bases and J 5 bases, with 16 bases left between them. Germline V lookup: CDR1 MNHNY, CDR2 SVGAGI (reference sequence). CDR3 size: 13 residues. The CDR3 DNA reads as TGTGCCAGCGCGAGGGGACAACATAACGAGCAGTACTTC. The encoded protein is CASARGQHNEQYF.

This chain connects TRBV4-1 to TRBJ2-7; D may be TRBD2 (6 bases). The germline gives CDR1 MGHRA, CDR2 YSYEKL. V was clipped by 4 bases and J by 4 bases, with 17 bases between them. The length of the CDR3 is 15 residues. In nucleotides, the CDR3 is TGCGCCAGCAGCCTCGCGGTGGGGGGTACATACGAGCAGTACTTC. Protein sequence: CASSLAVGGTYEQYF.

V is TRBV30 and J is TRBJ1-1; D is unclear. This CDR3 spans 13 amino acids. Germline CDR1 reads GTSNPN; CDR2 reads SVGIG (reference sequence). V gave up 2 bases and J gave up 6 bases, with 13 bases separating them. The CDR3 DNA reads as TGTGCCTGGAGTCCCAACCCCCGGTCTGAAGCTTTCTTT. It yields the protein CAWSPNPRSEAFF.

The chain links TRBV6-1 to TRBJ1-2, with 9 bases aligning to TRBD1. CDR1 and CDR2 (germline): MNHNS, SASEGT. Unmatched junction bases numbered 6, after V lost 3 bases and J lost 4 bases. This CDR3 is built from 15 residues. CDR3 region: CASSERDRVTYGYTF. Here the CDR3 DNA reads TGTGCCAGCAGTGAGAGGGACAGGGTGACCTATGGCTACACCTTC.

The rearrangement joins TRBV28 to TRBJ1-4, with 7 nucleotides matching TRBD1. The V gene end was trimmed by 6 bases and the J gene end by 4 bases; junction bases not matched to a gene: 2. CDR1 MDHEN and CDR2 SYDVKM come from the germline V gene. The CDR3 totals 13 residues. The CDR3 loop is CASRRQGNEKLFF. The CDR3 DNA sequence: TGTGCCAGCAGACGACAGGGTAATGAAAAACTGTTTTTT.

The CDR3 DNA is TGTGCCAGCACAGGTATAGGGAGTTTGACTGAAGCTTTCTTT. Protein: CASTGIGSLTEAFF. This sequence joins TRBV27 and TRBJ1-1, with no clear D. V was shortened by 7 bases and J by 5 bases, with 17 bases between the two germline ends. The CDR3 spans 14 residues. Germline assignment: CDR1 MNHEY and CDR2 SMNVEV (reference sequence).

The chain links TRBV3-1 (or the pseudogene TRBV3-2) to TRBJ2-7, with TRBD2 identical over 7 bases. The CDR3 covers 16 residues. The V segment lost 4 bases and the J segment 4 bases; nucleotides outside the gene matches: 13. Germline V CDR1 and CDR2: LGHDT, YNNKEL (reference sequence). The CDR3 DNA reads TGTGCCAGCAGCCTTCGCAGTGGGGGGGGTTTTTACGAGCAGTACTTC. Its protein product is CASSLRSGGGFYEQYF.

V usage is TRBV10-3 and J usage is TRBJ2-2, with 8 nucleotides matching TRBD2. V was pared by 3 bases and J by 3 bases, with 3 bases of the junction left unmatched. Germline V CDR1 and CDR2: ENHRY, SYGVKD. This CDR3 spans 15 amino acids. In DNA form, the CDR3 reads TGTGCCATCAGTGACGGGAGGGCCGACACCGGGGAGCTGTTTTTT. Protein: CAISDGRADTGELFF.

The chain is built from TRBV19 and TRBJ2-7, with 9 bases matching TRBD1. V gave up 5 bases and J gave up 5 bases; unmatched junction bases: 7. Germline V gene data show CDR1 as LNHDA and CDR2 as SQIVND (reference sequence). The CDR3 runs to 14 residues. For the CDR3, the DNA is TGTGCCAGTAGTGGACGGACAGGGGACGACGAGCAGTACTTC. Translated: CASSGRTGDDEQYF.

The chain couples TRBV21-1 to TRBJ2-7; TRBD1 reflects the table's D call only, with no check against the DNA. TRBV21-1 is classified as a pseudogene. This CDR3 is built from 17 residues. The CDR3 coding sequence is TGTGCCAGCAGCAAGAATACCCCGGGACAGGGGGGCTACGAGCAGTACTTC. It translates to CASSKNTPGQGGYEQYF.

This chain uses TRBV5-1 with TRBJ2-5; 7 bases match TRBD1. Germline trimming cut 4 bases from V and 4 bases from J; bases unmatched to any gene: 4. CDR1 is SGHRS, CDR2 YFSETQ, per germline. The CDR3 is made up of 13 amino acids. This chain's CDR3 is CASSLQGRETQYF. CDR3 DNA: TGCGCCAGCAGCCTACAGGGGAGAGAGACCCAGTACTTC.

The chain has TRBV4-3 and TRBJ1-1; D gene unclear. The CDR3 is 13 residues long. Germline loops: CDR1 LGHNA, CDR2 YSLEER. V gave up 3 bases and J gave up 2 bases, with 7 bases separating them. Here the CDR3 DNA reads TGCGCCAGCAGCCAGACAACCAACACTGAAGCTTTCTTT. It yields the protein CASSQTTNTEAFF.

To note about this clone: One end of the junction fails to match germline, which may point to a read error. The J gene is TRBJ1-4, the V gene TRBV6-5, with D perhaps matching TRBD1 (5 bases). The CDR3 sequence is 15 residues long. Germline values: CDR1 MNHEY, CDR2 SVGAGI. This CDR3 reads CASSYSGVSNEKLFF. The CDR3, as DNA: TGTGCCAGCAGTTACTCAGGGGTGTCTAACGAAAAACTGTTTTTT.